These T cell receptor beta chains were read from a single sample in a study of blood T cells in healthy people across ages. TCRdb passed the 5' RACE reads through MiXCR, listing each CDR3 protein once. The data show about 840,000 distinct CDR3 sequences, 25% to 30% seen once. The sample also formed part of further work on T cells of mothers and their children.

Material for sequencing was blood. These receptors originate from a woman in her thirties or forties in good health. Each CDR3 is given with its conserved first and last residue. Each record gives: CDR3 length, J gene, V gene, D gene, CDR3 protein. The D gene is left open where the match is weak.

length: 22
J: TRBJ2-3
V: TRBV7-3
D: -
CDR3: CASSLGPGRGGLARNRPDTQYF

length: 15
J: TRBJ1-1
V: TRBV27
D: TRBD1
CDR3: CASSLRTGPSTEAFF

length: 18
J: TRBJ1-5
V: TRBV4-1
D: TRBD1
CDR3: CASSQEGPGQSSNQPQHF

length: 14
J: TRBJ1-2
V: TRBV28
D: TRBD1
CDR3: CASRWGQGSYGYTF

length: 18
J: TRBJ2-3
V: TRBV6-5
D: TRBD2
CDR3: CASSYSSSWVGGADTQYF

length: 13
J: TRBJ1-4
V: TRBV5-1
D: -
CDR3: CASSLIVGEKLFF

length: 17
J: TRBJ2-2
V: TRBV9
D: -
CDR3: CASSVEGLGAYTGELFF

length: 15
J: TRBJ2-7
V: TRBV7-6
D: TRBD1
CDR3: CASSLMGQGVSEQYF

length: 14
J: TRBJ2-1
V: TRBV20-1
D: TRBD2
CDR3: CSAEGLVGGNEQFF

length: 15
J: TRBJ2-5
V: TRBV24-1
D: TRBD1
CDR3: CATSAKTGPQETQYF

length: 15
J: TRBJ1-5
V: TRBV7-2
D: -
CDR3: CASSVTGVSNQPQHF

length: 15
J: TRBJ2-5
V: TRBV7-8
D: -
CDR3: CASSLVFLGAETQYF

length: 17
J: TRBJ2-7
V: TRBV28
D: -
CDR3: CASSNRDRGGSKYEQYF

length: 15
J: TRBJ2-1
V: TRBV6-6
D: -
CDR3: CASSPRDHSYNEQFF

length: 16
J: TRBJ1-5
V: TRBV2
D: -
CDR3: CASSEALQGSNQPQHF

length: 13
J: TRBJ2-3
V: TRBV12-3/TRBV12-4
D: -
CDR3: CASSLARVDTQYF

length: 17
J: TRBJ2-3
V: TRBV5-1
D: TRBD2
CDR3: CASSLAGAGGSTDTQYF

length: 16
J: TRBJ2-5
V: TRBV5-6
D: -
CDR3: CASSLVGIGIQETQYF

length: 13
J: TRBJ2-7
V: TRBV29-1
D: -
CDR3: CSVVVQTSYEQYF

length: 12
J: TRBJ2-7
V: TRBV10-3
D: -
CDR3: CAIGDRSYEQYF

length: 11
J: TRBJ2-3
V: TRBV12-3/TRBV12-4
D: -
CDR3: CASMKGDSQYF

length: 13
J: TRBJ1-2
V: TRBV10-3
D: TRBD1
CDR3: CAISEETGYGYTF

length: 17
J: TRBJ2-3
V: TRBV5-1
D: TRBD2
CDR3: CASSLEGLAGSTDTQYF

length: 16
J: TRBJ2-1
V: TRBV25-1
D: TRBD2
CDR3: CASSESPLAGYNEQFF

length: 15
J: -
V: TRBV20-1
D: TRBD1
CDR3: CSASSGTGISYEQYF

length: 13
J: TRBJ1-2
V: TRBV29-1
D: -
CDR3: CSVGTLFGYGYTF

length: 16
J: TRBJ2-4
V: TRBV15
D: -
CDR3: CATSGGQWVGKNIQYF

length: 11
J: TRBJ1-2
V: TRBV28
D: -
CDR3: CASSSQGIDTF

length: 14
J: TRBJ2-2
V: TRBV5-1
D: -
CDR3: CASSLWRGTGELFF

length: 12
J: TRBJ2-7
V: TRBV13
D: -
CDR3: CASSFTDYEQYF

length: 14
J: TRBJ2-3
V: TRBV5-1
D: -
CDR3: CASTPMGSTDTQYF

length: 12
J: TRBJ2-7
V: TRBV7-9
D: TRBD2
CDR3: CASRLAGYEQYF

length: 15
J: TRBJ2-6
V: TRBV3-1
D: -
CDR3: CASSQSLSGANVLTF

length: 14
J: TRBJ1-2
V: TRBV12-3/TRBV12-4
D: -
CDR3: CASSLEAREAGYTF

length: 20
J: TRBJ2-3
V: TRBV7-2
D: -
CDR3: CASSPGGGGQRMGPTDTQYF

length: 14
J: TRBJ2-7
V: TRBV19
D: -
CDR3: CASSIAESSYEQYF

length: 15
J: TRBJ2-5
V: TRBV7-9
D: TRBD1
CDR3: CASGATGGIQETQYF

length: 17
J: TRBJ2-7
V: TRBV14
D: -
CDR3: CASSQVVGGRVSYEQYF

length: 15
J: TRBJ1-6
V: TRBV27
D: -
CDR3: CASRNSNTVNSPLHF

length: 14
J: -
V: TRBV20-1
D: -
CDR3: CSASDQGSYNEQYF

length: 14
J: TRBJ1-1
V: TRBV5-5
D: TRBD1
CDR3: CASSFGTGGNEAFF

length: 15
J: TRBJ2-4
V: TRBV6-1
D: TRBD2
CDR3: CASSEVWGRENIQYF

length: 14
J: TRBJ2-3
V: TRBV5-1
D: -
CDR3: CASRTSGDTDTQYF

length: 14
J: TRBJ1-2
V: TRBV18
D: -
CDR3: CASSTGGIPYGYTF

length: 12
J: TRBJ2-5
V: TRBV20-1
D: -
CDR3: CSASRTKETQYF

length: 18
J: TRBJ2-3
V: TRBV9
D: -
CDR3: CASSVGGGAGSPSDTQYF

length: 15
J: TRBJ2-3
V: TRBV12-3/TRBV12-4
D: -
CDR3: CASSFADREADTQYF